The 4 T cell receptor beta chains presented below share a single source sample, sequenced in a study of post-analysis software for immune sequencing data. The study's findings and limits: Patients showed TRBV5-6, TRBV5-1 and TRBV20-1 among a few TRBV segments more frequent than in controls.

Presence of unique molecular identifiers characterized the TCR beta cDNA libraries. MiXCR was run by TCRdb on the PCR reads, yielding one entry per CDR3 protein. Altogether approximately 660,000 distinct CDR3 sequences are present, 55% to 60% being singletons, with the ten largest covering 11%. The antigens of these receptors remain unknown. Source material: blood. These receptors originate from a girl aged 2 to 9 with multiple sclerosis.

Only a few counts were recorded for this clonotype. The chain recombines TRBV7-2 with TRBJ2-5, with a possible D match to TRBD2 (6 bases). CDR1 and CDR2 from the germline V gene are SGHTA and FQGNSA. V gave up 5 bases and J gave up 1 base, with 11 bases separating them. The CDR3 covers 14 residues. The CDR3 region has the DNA TGTGCCAGCAGCCGGAGCGGGCCCCAAGAGACCCAGTACTTC. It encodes CASSRSGPQETQYF.

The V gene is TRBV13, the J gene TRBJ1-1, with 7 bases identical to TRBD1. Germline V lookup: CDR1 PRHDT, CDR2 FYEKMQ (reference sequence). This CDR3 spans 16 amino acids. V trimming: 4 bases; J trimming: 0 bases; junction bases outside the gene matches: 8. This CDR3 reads CASSSLLDRMNTEAFF. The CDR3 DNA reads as TGTGCCAGCAGCTCGCTCTTGGACAGGATGAACACTGAAGCTTTCTTT.

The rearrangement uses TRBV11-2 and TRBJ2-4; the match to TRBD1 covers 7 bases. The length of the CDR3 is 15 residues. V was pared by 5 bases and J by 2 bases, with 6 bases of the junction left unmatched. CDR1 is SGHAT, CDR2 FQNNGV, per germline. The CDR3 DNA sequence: TGTGCCAGCAGCGTTGGGACAGAGCCCAAAAACATTCAGTACTTC. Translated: CASSVGTEPKNIQYF. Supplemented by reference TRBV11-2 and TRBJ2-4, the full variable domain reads EAGVAQSPRYKIIEKRQSVAFWCNPISGHATLYWYQQILGQGPKLLIQFQNNGVVDDSQLPKDRFSAERLKGVDSTLKIQPAKLEDSAVYLCASSVGTEPKNIQYFGAGTRLSVL.

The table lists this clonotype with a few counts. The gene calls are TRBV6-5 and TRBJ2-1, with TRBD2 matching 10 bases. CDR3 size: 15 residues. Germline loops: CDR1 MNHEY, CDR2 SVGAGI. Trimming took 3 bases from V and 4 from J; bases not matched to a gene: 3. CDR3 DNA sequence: TGTGCCAGCAGTTATAGCGGGGGGACATACAATGAGCAGTTCTTC. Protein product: CASSYSGGTYNEQFF.